Below, 7 T cell receptor beta chains from the same sample are listed, as sequenced in a study of blood T cell repertoires in COVID-19. TCRdb's copy holds only in-frame clones and misses some; the assay was immunoSEQ multiplex PCR. Of approximately 170,000 clones detected, 88% appear once; the ten largest clones hold under 30%. The sequenced sample was peripheral blood. The receptors were gathered from a man in his sixties with acute or convalescent COVID-19.

This clone has only one observation. This sequence joins TRBV5-1 and TRBJ2-2; 9 bases are shared with TRBD1. Germline loops: CDR1 SGHRS, CDR2 YFSETQ. The CDR3 is 16 amino acids. Trimming at V came to 1 base and at J to 6 bases, leaving 7 bases not matched to a gene. This CDR3 reads CASSLRGTGQPGELFF. The CDR3 DNA is TGCGCCAGCAGCTTGAGGGGGACAGGGCAACCCGGGGAGCTGTTTTTT.

This rearrangement joins TRBV12-5 to TRBJ2-2; 10 positions agree with TRBD2. Germline V lookup: CDR1 LGHNT, CDR2 FRNRAP. The CDR3 runs to 19 residues. V dropped 6 bases and J dropped 0; count of bases not matched to a gene: 13. The CDR3 sequence: CASGAKSSGRAPNTGELFF. DNA of the CDR3: TGTGCTAGTGGGGCCAAGTCAAGCGGGAGGGCCCCGAACACCGGGGAGCTGTTTTTT.

This sequence joins TRBV6-5 and TRBJ1-1; TRBD1 agrees at 7 bases. This CDR3 is 13 amino acids long. J was trimmed by 3 bases and V by 6 bases; bases with no gene match: 4. Germline CDR1 reads MNHEY; CDR2 reads SVGAGI. The CDR3 loop is CASSQRGHTEAFF. In nucleotides, the CDR3 is TGTGCCAGCAGCCAGAGGGGGCACACTGAAGCTTTCTTT.

The V call is TRBV5-1, the J call TRBJ2-3, with D tentatively TRBD1 (5 bases). V was trimmed by 3 bases and J by 4 bases, leaving 12 bases between them. Germline CDR1 reads SGHRS; CDR2 reads YFSETQ. This CDR3 region has 14 residues. This CDR3 is CASSSVPRADTQYF. The CDR3 nucleotides read TGCGCCAGCAGCTCAGTGCCCAGGGCAGATACGCAGTATTTT.

The rearrangement joins TRBV28 to TRBJ2-7, with 10 nucleotides matching TRBD1. Losses at the gene ends were 5 bases for V and 5 bases for J; bases not matched to a gene: 9. Germline CDR1 MDHEN, CDR2 SYDVKM. This CDR3 has 15 amino acids. The CDR3: CASSPGQGKVHEQYF. The CDR3 DNA reads as TGTGCCAGCAGTCCGGGACAGGGGAAGGTACACGAGCAGTACTTC.

A remark on this clone: This specimen includes other DNA sequences encoding the same CDR3. The CDR3 loop is CASSLGTANTEAFF. The CDR3 DNA sequence: TGTGCCAGCAGCCTCGGGACAGCGAACACTGAAGCTTTCTTT. The genes are TRBV11-2 and TRBJ1-1; 7 bases match TRBD1. The germline V gene has CDR1 SGHAT and CDR2 FQNNGV. This CDR3 has 14 residues. With V trimmed by 5 bases and J by 1 base, 4 bases remained unmatched.

This rearrangement joins TRBV30 to TRBJ2-7; a weak D match, TRBD2 (5 bases). The CDR3 loop spans 13 amino acids. The V gene's germline CDR1 is GTSNPN and CDR2 SVGIG (reference sequence). The ends were cut back, 4 bases at V and 7 bases at J, with 17 bases in the middle. The CDR3 loop is CAWKGLAPGEQYF. CDR3 in DNA: TGTGCCTGGAAAGGGTTAGCACCGGGGGAGCAGTACTTC.